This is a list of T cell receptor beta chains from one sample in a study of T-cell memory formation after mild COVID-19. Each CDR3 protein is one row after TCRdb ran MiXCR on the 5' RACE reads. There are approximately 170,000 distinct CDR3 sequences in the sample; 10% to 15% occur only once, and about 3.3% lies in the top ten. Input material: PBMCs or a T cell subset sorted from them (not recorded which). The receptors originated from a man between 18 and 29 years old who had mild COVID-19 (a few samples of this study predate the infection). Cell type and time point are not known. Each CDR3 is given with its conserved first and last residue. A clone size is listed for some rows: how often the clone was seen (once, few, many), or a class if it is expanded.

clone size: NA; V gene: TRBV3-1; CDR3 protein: CASSQLPGTGAESPLHF
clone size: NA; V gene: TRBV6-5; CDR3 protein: CASSYGDSLDSPLHF
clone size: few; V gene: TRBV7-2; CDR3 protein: CASSLSGGGYTDTQYF
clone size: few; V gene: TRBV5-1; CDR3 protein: CASSWGGQGIDEQFF
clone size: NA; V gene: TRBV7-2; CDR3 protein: CASSPKTRVLYGYTF
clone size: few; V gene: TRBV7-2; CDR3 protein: CASSFLYGNTGELFF
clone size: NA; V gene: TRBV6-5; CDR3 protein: CASSLAGGENTQYF
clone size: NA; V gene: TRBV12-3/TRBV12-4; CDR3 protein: CASSFWGETQYF
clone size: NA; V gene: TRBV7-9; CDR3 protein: CASSFQGDRSGYTF
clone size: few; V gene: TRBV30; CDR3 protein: CAYRDGRAQHF
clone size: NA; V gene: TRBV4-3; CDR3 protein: CASGGNLAGGGKDTQYF
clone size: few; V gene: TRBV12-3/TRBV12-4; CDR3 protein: CASSSRLAHEQYF
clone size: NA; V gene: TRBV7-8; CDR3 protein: CASSLMTEYQETQYF
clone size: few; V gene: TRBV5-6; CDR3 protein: CASSSQGGDEQFF
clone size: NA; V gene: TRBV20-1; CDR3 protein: CSAHRGSGNTIYF
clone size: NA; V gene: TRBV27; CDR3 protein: CASKSYNEQFF
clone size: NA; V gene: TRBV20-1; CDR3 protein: CSARSVRIGHEQFF
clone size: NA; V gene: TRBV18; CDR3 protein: CASLTGAYSVYTGELFF
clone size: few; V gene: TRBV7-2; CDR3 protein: CASSLRTLQETQYF
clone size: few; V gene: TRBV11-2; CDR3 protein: CASSLANRGYGYTF
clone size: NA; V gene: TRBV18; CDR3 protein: CASSPGGGTDTQYF
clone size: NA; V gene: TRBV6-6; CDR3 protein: CASSYSRDLYGYTF
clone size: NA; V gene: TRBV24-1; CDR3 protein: CATASGGARDNEQFF
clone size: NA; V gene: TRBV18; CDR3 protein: CASSGTAAVHTQYF
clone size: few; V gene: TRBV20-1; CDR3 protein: CSARPPSGGGRDTQYF
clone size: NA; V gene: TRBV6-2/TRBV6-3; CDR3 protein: CASSYELAGGPSDTQYF
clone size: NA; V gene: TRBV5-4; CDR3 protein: CASSSGQSPTNTGELFF
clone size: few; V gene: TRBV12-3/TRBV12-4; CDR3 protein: CASSLAWGEMGEQFF
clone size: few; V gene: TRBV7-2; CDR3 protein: CASSRRDRGNTEAFF
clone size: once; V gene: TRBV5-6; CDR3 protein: CASSSRGDLNTEAFF
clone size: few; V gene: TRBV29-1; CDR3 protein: CSVAGHGGSPLHF
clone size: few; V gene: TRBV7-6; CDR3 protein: CASSQRSSSSYNEQFF
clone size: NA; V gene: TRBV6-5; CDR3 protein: CASSRLREMGYGYTF
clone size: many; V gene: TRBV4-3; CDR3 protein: CASSQEDYNSPLHF
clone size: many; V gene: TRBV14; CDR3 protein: CASSQGQGTLGYF
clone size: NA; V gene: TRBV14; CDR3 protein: CASSRSRFYNSPLHF
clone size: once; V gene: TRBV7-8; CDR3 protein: CASSQAGTGGEQYF
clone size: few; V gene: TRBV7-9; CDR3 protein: CASSHPRDRGSGTDTQYF
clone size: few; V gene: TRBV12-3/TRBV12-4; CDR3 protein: CASSQGNYNEQFF
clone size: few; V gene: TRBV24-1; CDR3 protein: CAPPGQGFTDTQYF
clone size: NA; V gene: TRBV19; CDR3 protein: CASSIFDNRGSHEQFF
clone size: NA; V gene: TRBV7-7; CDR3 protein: CASSLSGGTTDTQYF
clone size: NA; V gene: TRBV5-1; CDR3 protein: CASSYQTGQPGEKLFF
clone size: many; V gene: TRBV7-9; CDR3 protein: CASSRARDISTDTQYF
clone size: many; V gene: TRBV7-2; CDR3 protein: CASSLRDREGGGYTF
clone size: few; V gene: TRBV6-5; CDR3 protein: CASRKGQGTDTQYF
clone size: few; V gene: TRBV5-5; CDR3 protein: CASSLVAGGPGGELFF
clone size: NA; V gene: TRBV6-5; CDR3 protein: CASSSTQNRGYTF
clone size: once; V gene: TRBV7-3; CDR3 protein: CASSLDPAANNEQFF
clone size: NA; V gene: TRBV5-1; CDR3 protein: CASSLGTGGRTEAFF
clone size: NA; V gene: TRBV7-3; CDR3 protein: CASSLSFGGTGELFF